Sequencing of this TCR beta chain was carried out in a study of blood T cell repertoires in COVID-19. Study overall: Sites across the United States, Italy and Spain contributed samples from acute and convalescent COVID-19. T cells, B-cell-depleted T cells, or PBMCs provided the cDNA or gDNA that served as material.

Profiling relied on immunoSEQ multiplex PCR, and the TCRdb table lists in-frame clones only, not all of them. The sample includes tens of thousands of clones, roughly two thirds of them seen just once. Trimming shortened V by 2 bases and J by 3 bases, and 6 bases separated the two germline ends. Germline V lookup: CDR1 SGHDT, CDR2 YYEEEE. The CDR3 is made up of 12 amino acids. The TCR comes from a woman aged 60-75 years who had been exposed to COVID-19. The chain couples TRBV5-6 to TRBJ2-7, with D unclear. Material: PBMCs or T cells enriched from blood (not recorded which). The CDR3 region is CASSLRDYEQYF. CDR3 nucleotide sequence: TGTGCCAGCAGCTTACGAGACTACGAGCAGTACTTC.